The clone carrying this T cell receptor (beta chain) was counted once. This table comes from immunoSEQ multiplex PCR, and its TCRdb copy is limited to in-frame clones, with some not included. This sample has 330,000 or so clones; 87% occur once, and the top ten carry 9.9%. The sample belongs to a study of blood T cell repertoires in COVID-19. In the study overall: Whether acute or convalescent, the COVID-19 samples came from the United States, Italy and Spain. Sources were T cells, B-cell-depleted T cells, or PBMCs; the material itself was cDNA or gDNA.

Trimming removed 8 bases from V and 4 bases from J, with 9 bases in between. The CDR3 length is 12 residues. Germline V lookup: CDR1 SGHNT, CDR2 YENEEA. Sequenced: peripheral blood. The V call is TRBV11-3, the J call TRBJ2-1; TRBD2 might be the D (6 bases). This sequence originates from a man aged 25 to 40 with COVID-19, enrolled during active disease. CDR3 residues: CASSRGYNEQFF. In DNA, the CDR3 is TGTGCCAGCTCGCGGGGTTACAATGAGCAGTTCTTC.